This section outlines one T cell receptor beta chain sequence together with its context. The data were obtained in a study of blood T cells in healthy people across ages. The germline V gene has CDR1 SGDLS and CDR2 YYNGEE. Trimming shortened V by 3 bases and J by 2 bases, and 9 bases separated the two germline ends. CDR3 length: 13 residues. With a J-beta primer mix and a sample-barcoded 5' primer, a second PCR ran about 7 to 12 cycles. MiXCR, applied by TCRdb to the 5' RACE reads, yields one record per CDR3 protein. The sample comprises around 1,500,000 distinct CDR3 sequences, 40% to 50% of which are singletons, and 7.9% rests with the top ten.

The genes are TRBV9 and TRBJ2-7; D not certain. This clonotype originated in a woman between 18 and 29 years old in good health. The sample was blood. CDR3: CASSAGFTYEQYF. The CDR3, as DNA: TGTGCCAGCAGCGCGGGTTTCACCTACGAGCAGTACTTC.